This T cell receptor beta chain was found in a study of T cells in Graves' hyperthyroidism and ophthalmopathy (dated by TCRdb to the late 2010s). Broadly, across the study: Peripheral blood was sampled at the time of initial diagnosis, prior to any treatment. According to the paper, TCR Vbeta CDR3 sequencing was carried out on 135 peripheral blood samples, which came from under 50 ophthalmopathy, around 75 hyperthyroidism and approximately 17 progressor patients. In about 6 Graves' hyperthyroidism patients, the study also compared T-cell repertoires from thyroid tissue with T-cell repertoires from blood. Prospective prediction of ophthalmopathy was tested in an independent validation cohort of fewer than 20 hyperthyroidism patients and 17 patients who later progressed to ophthalmopathy. To identify distinguishing TCR V-J signatures, a discovery cohort of about 100 patients was used, comprising some 45 with Graves' ophthalmopathy and around 60 with stable Graves' hyperthyroidism. After blood sampling, hyperthyroidism patients were treated with methimazole at a starting dose of 30 mg daily, and ophthalmopathy patients were treated with high-dose intravenous methylprednisolone. The 85 to 100 discovery patients were divided at random into training and test sets in a 7:3 ratio. Results the study describes overall, beyond this receptor: No statistical method was used to set the sample size in advance, and investigators knew the group allocation. In validation, the model predicted progression to ophthalmopathy with 65% to 71% sensitivity and approximately 78% specificity, a median of about six months before onset. A 13 V-J signature model separated ophthalmopathy from stable hyperthyroidism, with approximately 86% sensitivity and 81.08% specificity in cross-validation and 80%/75% in testing. Most expanded thyroid clonotypes (frequency above 0.001) were also detected in blood, suggesting blood repertoires may reflect thyroid immune responses.

Graves' hyperthyroidism was defined as stable when no progression to ophthalmopathy occurred over 18 months of follow-up. Hyperthyroidism patients were aged 18 to 65 years and newly diagnosed, with disease duration of less than 2 months. Patients with uncontrolled infections, other autoimmune diseases, pregnancy or lactation were excluded. Diagnoses relied on clinical symptoms, serum thyroxine and TRAb, thyroid ultrasound and orbital computed tomography. PBMCs were isolated from approximately 10 ml of fresh peripheral blood by Ficoll-Paque density gradient centrifugation. Total RNA was extracted with Trizol reagent, and quality was checked on an Agilent 2100 Bioanalyzer. The TCR beta CDR3 regions were amplified from RNA transcripts. The TCR CDR3 was subjected to a first round of RT-PCR using the HTBI primer set and the Qiagen OneStep RT-PCR kit. The libraries were constructed in a second round of multiplex PCR and then size-selected and purified. Sequencing of the libraries was done on an Illumina HiSeq2000 using paired-end 100 bp reads. The study's processing was this. SOAPnuke was used to process the raw data, throwing out any read that contained adapters or uncalled bases, had a mean Phred below 15, or lacked an exact constant-primer or identifier match. COPE v1.2.5 was used to merge the high-quality paired reads, and each unique nucleotide sequence was defined as a clonotype. MiTCR v1.1 was used to align clonotypes to the IMGT TRBV, TRBD and TRBJ reference segments. The analysis was restricted to V-J combinations with a frequency above 0.0001, which together covered 99.2% of the repertoires. A TCS score was defined as the ratio between F50 (clonal expansion) and ExV (chaos), using BLOSUM62-based TCRdist between CDR3 peptides within each V-J. Welch's t-statistics and random forest reduced just over 500 V-J features to roughly 13, which were used in a naive Bayes classifier (R e1071). TCRdb took the public reads, trimmed them with fastp at Q25, ran MiXCR for clone calling and kept in-frame beta chains. Records with the same CDR3 protein are collapsed into one entry carrying the most frequent genes and DNA. The V and J calls come from TCRdb's annotation, not from the publication. Within this sample are about 570,000 distinct CDR3 sequences, with around 15% of them counted one time only. About 15% of the sample is in the top ten clones.

The germline V gene provides CDR1 SGHRS and CDR2 YFSETQ. Reading from cysteine to phenylalanine, the CDR3 counts 14 amino acids. The sequence is cut down to CDR3 DNA, 42 bases in frame from base 1. The junction carries 13 bases between V and J, which are trimmed by 0 bases and 6 bases respectively. This clonotype was recorded many times. It lacks a known antigen. No much larger clone exists at a distance of one base, and base qualities are not known. Recombination linked TRBV5-1 to TRBJ2-7; a confident D gene designation cannot be given. Source material: blood. The clonotype comes from a woman in her thirties or forties with Graves' hyperthyroidism. The CDR3 region has the sequence CASSLERMGSEQYF. At the DNA level, the sequence is TGCGCCAGCAGCTTGGAAAGGATGGGGTCCGAGCAGTACTTC.